These 16 T cell receptor beta chains share one sample of origin, sequenced in a study of somatic mutations in cytotoxic T cells in rheumatoid arthritis. Measured with immunoSEQ multiplex PCR; TCRdb has only the in-frame clones, and not every one. The table shows tens of thousands of clones, with 80% to 85% occurring only once. Sequencing used CD8+ T cells sorted from blood. The receptors were gathered from an adult with rheumatoid arthritis.

The CDR3 is CASSLEQSSGNTIYF. As DNA, the CDR3 is TGTGCCAGCAGCTTAGAACAGTCCTCTGGAAACACCATATATTTT. The J gene is TRBJ1-3, the V gene TRBV11-3; D is unclear. Trimming cost V 0 bases and J 0 bases, with 6 bases left between them. The CDR3 runs to 15 residues. Germline V gene data show CDR1 as SGHNT and CDR2 as YENEEA.

This chain uses TRBV25-1 with TRBJ1-2; D gene uncertain. CDR3 length: 13 amino acids. The germline V gene has CDR1 MGHDK and CDR2 SYGVNS. Trimming shortened V by 4 bases and J by 8 bases, and 14 bases separated the two germline ends. The CDR3: CASSAGEVGGYTF. CDR3 coding DNA: TGTGCCAGCAGTGCTGGGGAGGTTGGGGGCTACACCTTC.

The V gene is TRBV13, the J gene TRBJ2-7, with 7 bases that match TRBD1. The CDR3 consists of 14 residues. Losses at the gene ends were 3 bases for V and 2 bases for J; bases not matched to a gene: 4. Germline CDR1 is PRHDT and CDR2 is FYEKMQ (reference sequence). CDR3 DNA: TGTGCCAGCAGCTTCCGACAGGGCCCCTACGAGCAGTACTTC. Its protein product is CASSFRQGPYEQYF.

The chain links TRBV27 to TRBJ2-2; 12 bases match TRBD2. The V gene's germline CDR1 is MNHEY and CDR2 SMNVEV (reference sequence). The junction had 15 bases not matched to a gene; V was cut back by 11 bases and J by 5 bases. The CDR3 length is 17 residues. CDR3: CAAGELAGGPVTGELFF. The CDR3 coding sequence is TGTGCCGCTGGGGAGCTAGCGGGGGGGCCTGTTACCGGGGAGCTGTTTTTT.

CDR3 sequence reads: CATTTGTGGMDEQYF. The CDR3 region has the DNA TGTGCCACCACAACGGGGACAGGGGGTATGGACGAGCAGTACTTC. The chain has TRBV19 and TRBJ2-7; 11 bases are shared with TRBD1. This CDR3 region has 15 residues. The V segment lost 10 bases and the J segment 5 bases; nucleotides outside the gene matches: 13. Germline lookup yields CDR1 LNHDA and CDR2 SQIVND (reference sequence).

Only a few counts were recorded for this clone. The chain employs TRBV7-2 and TRBJ2-5; TRBD1 might be the D (6 bases). The V end lost 1 base, the J end lost 4 bases, and 10 bases lay between the germline ends. CDR3 length: 14 residues. From germline, CDR1 is SGHTA and CDR2 FQGNSA. The CDR3 sequence: CASSLEQGSETQYF. The CDR3 bases are TGTGCCAGCAGCTTAGAGCAGGGGTCAGAGACCCAGTACTTC.

The chain links TRBV4-1 to TRBJ2-7; 7 nucleotides line up with TRBD2. Germline lookup yields CDR1 MGHRA and CDR2 YSYEKL. Trimming at V came to 1 base and at J to 1 base, leaving 7 bases not matched to a gene. The CDR3 runs 16 residues. CDR3 region: CASSQVLGGGSYEQYF. The CDR3 nucleotides read TGCGCCAGCAGCCAAGTATTGGGCGGGGGTTCCTACGAGCAGTACTTC.

The chain is built from TRBV5-4 and TRBJ2-1; TRBD2 agrees at 10 bases. This CDR3 region has 15 residues. Germline CDR1 is SGHNT and CDR2 is YYREEE (reference sequence). With 4 bases clipped from V and 2 bases from J, the junction kept 3 bases outside the gene matches. The DNA for the CDR3 is TGTGCCAGCAGCCGGACTAGCGGAACCTACAATGAGCAGTTCTTC. Its protein product is CASSRTSGTYNEQFF.

This chain connects TRBV7-9 to TRBJ2-7; D not resolved. The CDR3 spans 15 residues. Germline V gene sequence: CDR1 SEHNR, CDR2 FQNEAQ (reference sequence). Trimming cost V 4 bases and J 2 bases, with 15 bases left between them. The CDR3 here is CASSYITLGPYEQYF. CDR3 in DNA: TGTGCCAGCAGCTACATCACTCTAGGGCCCTACGAGCAGTACTTC.

The V and J genes are TRBV14 and TRBJ2-7; D is ambiguous. The germline gives CDR1 SGHDN, CDR2 FVKESK. This CDR3 has 13 residues. Trimming shortened V by 6 bases and J by 6 bases, and 15 bases separated the two germline ends. Here the CDR3 DNA reads TGTGCCAGCAGTCTCGGACCTAGGAGCGAGCAGTACTTC. Its protein is CASSLGPRSEQYF.

V usage is TRBV6-6 and J usage is TRBJ2-7; D unclear. V lost 9 bases and J lost 1, with 13 bases in between. There are 13 residues in the CDR3. Germline values: CDR1 MNHNY, CDR2 SVGAGI (reference sequence). The CDR3 sequence is CASSVILSYEQYF. Written as DNA, the CDR3 is TGTGCCAGTTCTGTCATATTGTCCTACGAGCAGTACTTC.

As concerns this clone: Sequence at one end of the junction differs from germline and may be a read error. The chain carries TRBV6-5 and TRBJ2-1, with D possibly matching TRBD2 (5 bases). Germline CDR1 and CDR2: MNHEY and SVGAGI. This CDR3 contains 14 residues. The CDR3 DNA reads TGTGCCACCAGTCGGGGTAGCTCCTACAATGAGCAGTTCTTC. It translates to CATSRGSSYNEQFF.

The chain has TRBV5-1 and TRBJ2-1, with a weak D call TRBD2 (5 bases). The CDR3 is made up of 18 amino acids. Trimming took 0 bases from V and 0 from J, leaving 16 bases between them. Germline loops: CDR1 SGHRS, CDR2 YFSETQ. In DNA form, the CDR3 reads TGCGCCAGCAGCTTGGAACTCGGCGGGCGTAGCTCCTACAATGAGCAGTTCTTC. It specifies CASSLELGGRSSYNEQFF.

The V call is TRBV9, the J call TRBJ2-1; D gene unclear. This CDR3 comprises 15 residues. From germline, CDR1 is SGDLS and CDR2 YYNGEE. V was trimmed by 4 bases and J by 0 bases, leaving 11 bases between them. The CDR3 spells CASSNTESSYNEQFF. DNA of the CDR3: TGTGCCAGCAGCAATACAGAGAGCTCCTACAATGAGCAGTTCTTC.

This clone appeared a single time. This chain connects TRBV18 to TRBJ2-1; D gene uncertain. Looked up from germline, CDR1 is KGHSH and CDR2 is LQKENI. The CDR3 is made up of 15 amino acids. Trimming stripped 3 bases from V and 5 bases from J, with 14 bases between. DNA of the CDR3: TGTGCCAGCTCACCCTCGGACGGACCTGACAATGAGCAGTTCTTC. Translating it yields CASSPSDGPDNEQFF. The full variable domain, its missing parts supplied by reference TRBV18 and TRBJ2-1, is NAGVMQNPRHLVRRRGQEARLRCSPMKGHSHVYWYRQLPEEGLKFMVYLQKENIIDESGMPKERFSAEFPKEGPSILRIQQVVRGDSAAYFCASSPSDGPDNEQFFGPGTRLTVL.

The chain carries TRBV7-9 and TRBJ2-3, with TRBD2 identical over 8 bases. The trim removed 1 base at V and 10 bases at J, leaving 4 bases unmatched. CDR3 length: 13 amino acids. Germline V gene sequence: CDR1 SEHNR, CDR2 FQNEAQ (reference sequence). The CDR3 DNA follows: TGTGCCAGCAGCTTAGAGGGACTAGGGGCGCAGTATTTT. It codes for CASSLEGLGAQYF. The full variable domain, completed using reference TRBV7-9 and TRBJ2-3, is DTGVSQNPRHKITKRGQNVTFRCDPISEHNRLYWYRQTLGQGPEFLTYFQNEAQLEKSRLLSDRFSAERPKGSFSTLEIQRTEQGDSAMYLCASSLEGLGAQYFGPGTRLTVL.